The 27 T cell receptor beta chains below all came from one sample that was sequenced in a study of T cells after yellow fever vaccination. TCRdb reanalysed the 5' RACE reads using MiXCR and keeps one entry per CDR3 protein. The repertoire consists of around 310,000 distinct CDR3 sequences, with around 4.5% occurring once and the leading ten covering roughly a fifth. Sequencing used PBMCs, obtained 15 days after the yellow fever booster vaccination. Receptors were obtained from a man in his late teens or twenties who received the YFV17D yellow fever vaccine.

The chain carries TRBV7-8 and TRBJ2-1; D not certain. The CDR3 covers 15 residues. The germline V gene encodes CDR1 SGHVS and CDR2 FQNEAQ. The ends were cut back, 4 bases at V and 2 bases at J, with 12 bases in the middle. This CDR3 is CASSSAAITYNEQFF. The CDR3 region has the DNA TGTGCCAGCAGCTCCGCGGCGATTACCTACAATGAGCAGTTCTTC.

This clonotype was detected many times. This chain uses TRBV7-2 with TRBJ2-5; TRBD2 agrees at 11 bases. V dropped 1 base and J dropped 5; count of bases not matched to a gene: 6. Germline V CDR1 and CDR2: SGHTA, FQGNSA. The CDR3 totals 16 residues. Here the CDR3 DNA reads TGTGCCAGCAGCTTAGGGCTAGCGGGGGGAGGTGAGACCCAGTACTTC. This sequence encodes CASSLGLAGGGETQYF.

At least ten counts were recorded for this clonotype. The gene calls are TRBV29-1 and TRBJ2-5; D may be TRBD2 (5 bases). CDR1 and CDR2 from the germline V gene are SQVTM and ANQGSEA. CDR3 length equals 16 residues. V was trimmed by 1 base and J by 5 bases, leaving 20 bases between them. As DNA, the CDR3 is TGCAGCGTTGAAGGGGAAATACGCGGGTGGTTGGAGACCCAGTACTTC. This encodes CSVEGEIRGWLETQYF.

This clonotype was observed a few times. The chain is built from TRBV20-1 and TRBJ1-1, with D uncertain. Trimming removed 3 bases at V and 5 bases at J, with 13 bases between. This CDR3 spans 13 amino acids. Germline V gene data show CDR1 as DFQATT and CDR2 as SNEGSKA (reference sequence). The CDR3 nucleotides are TGCAGTGCTAGCCGGGATTTATCTACTGAAGCTTTCTTT. The encoded protein is CSASRDLSTEAFF.

This clonotype was seen repeatedly, ten times or more. The chain links TRBV19 to TRBJ2-5; D could derive from TRBD1 or TRBD2 (5 bases each). Trimming took off 6 bases at V and 3 bases at J, with 14 bases between the two ends. This CDR3 region has 14 residues. Germline CDR1 LNHDA, CDR2 SQIVND (reference sequence). DNA of the CDR3: TGTGCCAGTAGCGGGGCGTCAGGGAAAGAGACCCAGTACTTC. Protein sequence: CASSGASGKETQYF.

V gene TRBV19 combines with J gene TRBJ1-1; 7 nucleotides line up with TRBD1. CDR1 and CDR2 from the germline V gene are LNHDA and SQIVND (reference sequence). The junction had 9 bases not matched to a gene; V was cut back by 5 bases and J by 3 bases. The CDR3 totals 15 residues. The chain's CDR3 is CASSHTGAGDTEAFF. CDR3 in DNA: TGTGCCAGTAGTCATACAGGGGCAGGTGACACTGAAGCTTTCTTT. The full variable domain, its missing parts supplied by reference TRBV19 and TRBJ1-1, is DGGITQSPKYLFRKEGQNVTLSCEQNLNHDAMYWYRQDPGQGLRLIYYSQIVNDFQKGDIAEGYSVSREKKESFPLTVTSAQKNPTAFYLCASSHTGAGDTEAFFGQGTRLTVV.

DNA of the CDR3: TGTGCCAGCAGCTTGGACTATGCAGATACGCAGTATTTT. It is translated as CASSLDYADTQYF. This sequence joins TRBV5-5 and TRBJ2-3, with D hard to call. This CDR3 is 13 amino acids long. The germline V and J ends were trimmed by 0 bases and 4 bases, with 6 bases remaining between them. The germline V gene encodes CDR1 SGHKS and CDR2 YYEKEE (reference sequence).

This clonotype was counted a few times. The chain joins TRBV2 to TRBJ1-4; a weak D match, TRBD1 (5 bases). Between the trimmed V and J ends, which lost 4 bases and 3 bases, there was a span of 9 bases. The CDR3 extends over 14 amino acids. CDR1 and CDR2 from the germline V gene are SNHLY and FYNNEI. The CDR3 DNA reads as TGTGCCAGCAGTGGGGGCTCGGCTAATGAAAAACTGTTTTTT. This sequence encodes CASSGGSANEKLFF.

This clonotype has a count of ten or more. The gene calls are TRBV7-2 and TRBJ2-7, with 9 bases matching TRBD1. Trimming removed 2 bases from V and 3 bases from J; junction bases left unmatched: 5. This CDR3 contains 15 residues. Germline CDR1 SGHTA, CDR2 FQGNSA. CDR3 in DNA: TGTGCCAGCAGCTTACACCCGGGACAGGGCTACGAGCAGTACTTC. Translation gives CASSLHPGQGYEQYF.

This clonotype was counted many times. The chain recombines TRBV4-1 with TRBJ2-2; TRBD1 aligns across 9 bases. Looked up from germline, CDR1 is MGHRA and CDR2 is YSYEKL. After removal of 1 base from V and 13 bases from J, the junction contained 13 bases not matched to a gene. This CDR3 region has 16 residues. The CDR3 protein is CASSQATRDREGGLFF. For the CDR3, the DNA is TGCGCCAGCAGCCAAGCAACCCGGGACAGGGAAGGTGGGCTGTTTTTT.

Only a few counts were recorded for this clonotype. The V gene is TRBV4-1, the J gene TRBJ2-5; 7 nucleotides align to TRBD1. The germline CDR1 and CDR2 sequences are MGHRA and YSYEKL. CDR3 length equals 16 residues. V trimming: 2 bases; J trimming: 4 bases; junction bases outside the gene matches: 10. For the CDR3, the DNA is TGCGCCAGCAGCCAACGGCAGGGGGAGTGGCGAGAGACCCAGTACTTC. This codes for CASSQRQGEWRETQYF.

This clonotype has ten or more counts. The V and J genes are TRBV20-1 and TRBJ2-1; D possibly uses TRBD1 or TRBD2 (6 bases each). There are 15 residues in the CDR3. The V and J ends lost 2 bases and 2 bases respectively, with 13 bases between them. Germline loops: CDR1 DFQATT, CDR2 SNEGSKA (reference sequence). CDR3 sequence: CSARSLGGPYNEQFF. In DNA form, the CDR3 reads TGCAGTGCTAGATCGCTAGGGGGGCCCTACAATGAGCAGTTCTTC.

This clonotype was counted at least ten times. The V gene is TRBV7-8, the J gene TRBJ2-7, with 7 nucleotides matching TRBD1. The V segment lost 5 bases and the J segment 8 bases; nucleotides outside the gene matches: 6. Germline loops: CDR1 SGHVS, CDR2 FQNEAQ. This CDR3 spans 12 amino acids. The CDR3 reads CASSLGQEQQYF. The CDR3 region has the DNA TGTGCCAGCAGCCTCGGACAGGAACAGCAGTACTTC.

This clonotype came up a few times. The gene calls are TRBV12-3 or TRBV12-4 and TRBJ2-1; 7 nucleotides line up with TRBD2. V shed 3 bases, J shed 8 bases, and the junction held 4 bases outside the gene matches. There are 13 residues in the CDR3. Here the CDR3 reads CASSFRAGYEQFF. Here the CDR3 DNA reads TGTGCCAGCAGTTTCAGAGCGGGGTATGAGCAGTTCTTC.

This chain joins TRBV18 and TRBJ2-6; D is unresolved. Germline V gene data show CDR1 as KGHSH and CDR2 as LQKENI. V was trimmed by 3 bases and J by 2 bases, leaving 20 bases between them. The CDR3 has 19 residues. Written as DNA, the CDR3 is TGTGCCAGCTCACCGGTCCTTGTCGTCAGTAATACTGGGGCCAACGTCCTGACTTTC. Translation gives CASSPVLVVSNTGANVLTF. Together with reference TRBV18 and TRBJ2-6, the CDR3 gives the full variable domain: NAGVMQNPRHLVRRRGQEARLRCSPMKGHSHVYWYRQLPEEGLKFMVYLQKENIIDESGMPKERFSAEFPKEGPSILRIQQVVRGDSAAYFCASSPVLVVSNTGANVLTFGAGSRLTVL.

This clonotype has a handful of counts. V and J are TRBV5-1 and TRBJ2-1; the D gene could be TRBD1 or TRBD2 (5 bases each). Trimming cost V 4 bases and J 0 bases, with 17 bases left between them. Germline V CDR1 and CDR2: SGHRS, YFSETQ. There are 17 residues in the CDR3. The CDR3 protein is CASSLTGAGVSYNEQFF. The CDR3 DNA follows: TGCGCCAGCAGCCTGACCGGGGCGGGCGTCTCCTACAATGAGCAGTTCTTC.

Ten or more counts support this clonotype. The chain uses TRBV20-1 and TRBJ1-5; TRBD1 might be the D (5 bases). Germline lookup yields CDR1 DFQATT and CDR2 SNEGSKA (reference sequence). Trimming left V 0 bases short and J 0 bases short, with 15 bases between. The CDR3 covers 17 residues. CDR3 in amino acids: CSARDSGGSYSNQPQHF. In DNA, the CDR3 is TGCAGTGCTAGAGATTCGGGGGGATCATATAGCAATCAGCCCCAGCATTTT.

This clonotype was observed at least ten times. The chain joins TRBV12-3 or TRBV12-4 to TRBJ1-2; D unresolved. V shed 6 bases and J shed 4 bases, with 12 bases lying between them. The CDR3 is made up of 13 amino acids. CDR3: CASSYQDLYGYTF. The CDR3 nucleotides read TGTGCCAGCAGCTACCAGGATCTCTATGGCTACACCTTC.

This clonotype has a handful of counts. The genes are TRBV5-1 and TRBJ2-3, with D maybe TRBD2 (7 bases). The CDR3 length is 16 residues. The germline gives CDR1 SGHRS, CDR2 YFSETQ. V lost 4 bases, J lost 2 bases, and 17 bases lay in between. CDR3 sequence reads: CASSRGAGSITDTQYF. DNA of the CDR3: TGCGCCAGCAGCCGGGGGGCCGGGTCGATCACAGATACGCAGTATTTT.

This clonotype was counted many times. This chain links TRBV4-1 with TRBJ1-4; 12 bases are a match to TRBD1. The germline V gene has CDR1 MGHRA and CDR2 YSYEKL. V trimming: 5 bases; J trimming: 8 bases; junction bases outside the gene matches: 9. The CDR3 is 16 amino acids. The CDR3 here is CASSGTGGVRNEKLFF. The CDR3 nucleotides are TGCGCCAGCAGCGGGACAGGGGGCGTCCGTAACGAAAAACTGTTTTTT.

This clonotype was observed at least ten times. This chain joins TRBV7-2 and TRBJ2-2; perhaps TRBD2 as D (6 bases). Germline CDR1 is SGHTA and CDR2 is FQGNSA. Trimming stripped 6 bases from V and 7 bases from J, with 12 bases between. This CDR3 comprises 13 residues. CDR3 amino acids: CASSTTGGGELFF. The CDR3 nucleotides read TGTGCCAGCAGTACCACCGGGGGCGGGGAGCTGTTTTTT.

This clonotype was seen only a few times. This sequence joins TRBV5-1 and TRBJ2-1; D uncertain. The V end lost 0 bases, the J end lost 4 bases, and 11 bases lay between the germline ends. Germline CDR1 and CDR2: SGHRS and YFSETQ. The CDR3 is made up of 15 amino acids. The CDR3 nucleotides read TGCGCCAGCAGCTTGGCTTCGACTCCTTACAATGAGCAGTTCTTC. Its protein product is CASSLASTPYNEQFF.

In its sample, this clonotype was seen many times. The chain couples TRBV10-3 to TRBJ2-7; weak D call: TRBD1 (7 bases). The V gene's germline CDR1 is ENHRY and CDR2 SYGVKD. The V gene lost 8 bases and the J gene lost 3 bases, with 11 bases spanning the gap. This CDR3 region has 12 residues. CDR3 sequence reads: CAIGTAGYEQYF. The DNA for the CDR3 is TGTGCCATCGGGACAGCGGGCTACGAGCAGTACTTC.

This chain uses TRBV15 with TRBJ1-2, with TRBD1 as a possible D gene (5 bases). This CDR3 region has 13 residues. Trimming took off 5 bases at V and 0 bases at J, with 7 bases between the two ends. Germline V lookup: CDR1 LNHNV, CDR2 YYDKDF (reference sequence). The CDR3 region has the DNA TGTGCCACCAGCCCGACAGCTAACTATGGCTACACCTTC. Translating it yields CATSPTANYGYTF.

This clonotype was observed a handful of times. V gene TRBV18 combines with J gene TRBJ1-5; tentative D call: TRBD1 (5 bases). The CDR3 contains 17 residues. With 3 bases removed from V and 2 bases from J, the gap between germline ends came to 17 bases. CDR1 and CDR2 from the germline V gene are KGHSH and LQKENI. This CDR3 reads CASSPPGGGMGNQPQHF. The CDR3 DNA sequence: TGTGCCAGCTCACCTCCCGGGGGAGGGATGGGCAATCAGCCCCAGCATTTT.

There are a few counts of this clonotype. The V gene is TRBV6-2 or TRBV6-3, the J gene TRBJ1-4; D gene unclear. Trimming removed 2 bases from V and 8 bases from J, with 12 bases in between. In germline, CDR1 is MNHEY, CDR2 SVGEGT. This CDR3 is built from 14 residues. CDR3 nucleotides: TGTGCCAGCAGTTACCGGGAAGGACGGGAAAAACTGTTTTTT. This encodes CASSYREGREKLFF.

This clonotype was seen ten or more times. The chain joins TRBV11-2 to TRBJ1-2, with TRBD1 identical over 7 bases. CDR1 is SGHAT, CDR2 FQNNGV, per germline. CDR3 length: 14 residues. V gave up 0 bases and J gave up 8 bases; unmatched junction bases: 6. CDR3 loop: CASSLDRTGSGYTF. In DNA form, the CDR3 reads TGTGCCAGCAGCTTAGACCGGACAGGATCGGGCTACACCTTC.